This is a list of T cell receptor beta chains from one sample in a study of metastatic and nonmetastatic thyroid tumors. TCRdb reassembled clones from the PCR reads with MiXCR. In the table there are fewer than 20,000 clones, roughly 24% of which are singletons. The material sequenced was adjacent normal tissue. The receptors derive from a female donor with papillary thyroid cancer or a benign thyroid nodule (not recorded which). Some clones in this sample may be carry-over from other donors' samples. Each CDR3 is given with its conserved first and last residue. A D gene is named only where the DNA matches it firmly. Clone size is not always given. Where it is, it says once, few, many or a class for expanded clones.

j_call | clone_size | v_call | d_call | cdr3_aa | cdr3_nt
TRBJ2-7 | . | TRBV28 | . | CASSTAYEQYF | TGTGCCAGCAGTACAGCGTACGAGCAGTACTTC
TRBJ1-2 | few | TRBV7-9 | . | CASSSSGVNYGYTF | TGTGCCAGCAGCTCGTCAGGAGTTAACTATGGCTACACCTTC
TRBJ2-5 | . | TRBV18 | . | CASSTAVQETQYF | TGTGCCAGCTCGACGGCTGTTCAAGAGACCCAGTACTTC
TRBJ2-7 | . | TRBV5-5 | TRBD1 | CASSFEGQGLEQYF | TGTGCCAGCAGCTTTGAGGGACAGGGCCTCGAGCAGTACTTC
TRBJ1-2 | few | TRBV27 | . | CASSSLTGDDYGYTF | TGTGCCAGCAGTTCCCTAACGGGGGATGACTATGGCTACACCTTC
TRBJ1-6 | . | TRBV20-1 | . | CSARDPGRGPENNSPLHF | TGCAGTGCTAGAGATCCGGGGAGGGGCCCGGAGAATAATTCACCCCTCCACTTT
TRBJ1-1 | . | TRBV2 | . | CASQTGGTEAFF | TGTGCCAGTCAGACAGGAGGGACTGAAGCTTTCTTT
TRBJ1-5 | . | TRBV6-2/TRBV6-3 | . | CASSYPVDRGYRSNQPQHF | TGTGCCAGCAGTTACCCTGTGGATAGGGGATATCGGAGCAATCAGCCCCAGCATTTT
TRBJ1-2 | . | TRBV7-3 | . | CASSPGDGYGYTF | TGTGCCAGCAGCCCAGGGGACGGCTATGGCTACACCTTC
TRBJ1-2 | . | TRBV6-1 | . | CASSEDPAFTGYTF | TGTGCCAGCAGTGAAGATCCCGCATTTACGGGCTACACCTTC
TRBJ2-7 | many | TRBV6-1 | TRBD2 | CASKGSGGPYEQYF | TGTGCCAGCAAGGGTTCGGGAGGGCCCTACGAGCAGTACTTC
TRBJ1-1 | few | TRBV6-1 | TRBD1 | CASSRAGTGNTEAFF | TGTGCCAGCAGTAGGGCCGGGACAGGGAACACTGAAGCTTTCTTT
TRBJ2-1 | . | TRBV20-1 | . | CSASSSGPYNEQFF | TGCAGTGCTAGCTCAAGCGGGCCTTACAATGAGCAGTTCTTC
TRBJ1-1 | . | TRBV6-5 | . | CASSFGTSSEAFF | TGTGCCAGCAGTTTTGGGACAAGCTCTGAAGCTTTCTTT
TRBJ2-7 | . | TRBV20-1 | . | CSARGVVYEQYF | TGCAGTGCTAGGGGAGTAGTCTACGAGCAGTACTTC
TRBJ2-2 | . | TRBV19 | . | CASSTGRPNTGELFF | TGTGCCAGTTCAACAGGGCGACCAAACACCGGGGAGCTGTTTTTT
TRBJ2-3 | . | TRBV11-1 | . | CASSLPAVTSTDTQYF | TGTGCCAGCAGCTTACCAGCGGTGACTAGCACAGATACGCAGTATTTT
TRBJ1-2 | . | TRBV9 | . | CASSAVINYGYTF | TGTGCCAGCAGCGCCGTGATCAACTATGGCTACACCTTC
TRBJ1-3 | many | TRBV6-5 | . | CASSSTGLSGNTIYF | TGTGCCAGCAGTTCTACGGGTCTCTCTGGAAACACCATATATTTT
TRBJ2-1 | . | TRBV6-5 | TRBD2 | CASSLYSSGTSGEQFF | TGTGCCAGCAGTCTTTATTCTAGCGGGACTAGTGGTGAGCAGTTCTTC
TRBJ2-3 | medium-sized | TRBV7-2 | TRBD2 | CASSLGGRVTDTQYF | TGTGCCAGCAGCTTAGGTGGGAGGGTCACAGATACGCAGTATTTT
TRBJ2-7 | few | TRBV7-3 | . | CASSSDGSSYEQYF | TGTGCCAGCAGTTCGGACGGGAGCTCCTACGAGCAGTACTTC
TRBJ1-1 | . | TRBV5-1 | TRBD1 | CASSLAGGSRTEAFF | TGCGCCAGCAGCTTGGCAGGGGGCTCTCGCACTGAAGCTTTCTTT
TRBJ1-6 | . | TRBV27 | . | CASSFLTWGNSPLHF | TGTGCCAGCAGTTTCCTAACATGGGGTAATTCACCCCTCCACTTT
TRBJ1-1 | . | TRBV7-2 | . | CASSLKVSGEAFF | TGTGCCAGCAGCTTGAAGGTTTCGGGGGAAGCTTTCTTT
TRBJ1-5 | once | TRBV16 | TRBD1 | CASSQSQGDYSNQPQHF | TGTGCCAGCAGCCAATCCCAGGGGGACTATAGCAATCAGCCCCAGCATTTT
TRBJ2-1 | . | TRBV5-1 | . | CASSPDTAGTEQFF | TGCGCCAGCAGCCCCGACACTGCGGGTACTGAGCAGTTCTTC
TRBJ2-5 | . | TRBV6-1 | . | CASSQSRRETQYF | TGTGCCAGCAGCCAAAGTAGGCGAGAGACCCAGTACTTC
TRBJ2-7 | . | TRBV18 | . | CASSPRVSYEQYF | TGTGCCAGCTCACCACGGGTTTCCTACGAGCAGTACTTC
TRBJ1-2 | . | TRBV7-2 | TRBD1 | CASSQGQGPYGYTF | TGTGCCAGCAGCCAAGGACAGGGACCCTATGGCTACACCTTC
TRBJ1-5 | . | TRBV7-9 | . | CASRYEGQPQHF | TGTGCCAGCAGGTACGAAGGTCAGCCCCAGCATTTT
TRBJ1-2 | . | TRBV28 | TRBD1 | CASSLFQGVTGYTF | TGTGCCAGCAGTTTATTCCAGGGGGTCACGGGCTACACCTTC
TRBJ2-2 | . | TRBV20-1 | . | CSARGNTGELFF | TGCAGTGCTAGGGGGAACACCGGGGAGCTGTTTTTT
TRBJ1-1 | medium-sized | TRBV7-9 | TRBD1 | CASTLRDSDTEAFF | TGTGCCAGCACCCTCCGGGACAGCGATACTGAAGCTTTCTTT
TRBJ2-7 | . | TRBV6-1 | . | CASSEVSGSSYEQYF | TGTGCCAGCAGTGAAGTCTCGGGCAGCTCCTACGAGCAGTACTTC
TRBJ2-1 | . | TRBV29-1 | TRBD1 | CSVRAGGNEQFF | TGCAGCGTTCGAGCAGGGGGCAATGAGCAGTTCTTC
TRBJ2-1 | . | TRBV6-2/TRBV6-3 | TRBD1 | CASSYRDRFNEQFF | TGTGCCAGCAGTTACCGGGACAGGTTTAATGAGCAGTTCTTC
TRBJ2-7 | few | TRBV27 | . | CASSKSDRLHEQYF | TGTGCCAGCAGCAAATCCGACAGGCTCCACGAGCAGTACTTC
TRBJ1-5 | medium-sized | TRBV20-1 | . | CSASGGRVGQPQHF | TGCAGTGCTAGTGGGGGACGGGTAGGACAGCCCCAGCATTTT
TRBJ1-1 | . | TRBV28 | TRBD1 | CAMRQGRNTEAFF | TGTGCCATGCGACAGGGGCGGAACACTGAAGCTTTCTTT
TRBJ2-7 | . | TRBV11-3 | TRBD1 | CASSHRQGRYEQYF | TGTGCCAGCAGCCACCGACAGGGCCGCTACGAGCAGTACTTC
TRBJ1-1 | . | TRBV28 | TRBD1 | CASSAPQGATEAFF | TGTGCCAGCAGTGCGCCTCAGGGGGCCACTGAAGCTTTCTTT
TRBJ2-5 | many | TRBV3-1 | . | CASSQEDRRQETQYF | TGTGCCAGCAGCCAGGAAGACAGACGACAAGAGACCCAGTACTTC
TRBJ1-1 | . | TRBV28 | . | CASSYEVEAFF | TGTGCCAGCAGTTACGAGGTTGAAGCTTTCTTT
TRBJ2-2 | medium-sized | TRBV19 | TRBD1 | CASSAWTGDITGELFF | TGTGCCAGTAGTGCCTGGACAGGGGACATCACCGGGGAGCTGTTTTTT
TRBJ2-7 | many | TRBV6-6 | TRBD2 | CASSYSTSGSPYEQYF | TGTGCCAGCAGTTACTCTACTAGCGGGAGTCCCTACGAGCAGTACTTC
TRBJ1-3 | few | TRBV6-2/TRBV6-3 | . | CASSSGLPGNTIYF | TGTGCCAGCAGTTCGGGACTTCCTGGAAACACCATATATTTT
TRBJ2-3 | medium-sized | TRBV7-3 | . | CASSLTGVPTDTQYF | TGTGCCAGCAGCTTAACGGGAGTACCCACAGATACGCAGTATTTT